This T cell receptor beta chain comes out of a study of T cells in Graves' hyperthyroidism and ophthalmopathy. Study-wide results and caveats: Median prediction lead before ophthalmopathy onset was about 6.3 months with the model.

Uncontrolled infection, other autoimmune disease, pregnancy or lactation disqualified patients from enrolment. With regard to this clonotype: Antigen unknown.

Amplified TCR beta CDR3 regions came from RNA transcripts. HTBI primers were employed in a first-round RT-PCR of the TCR CDR3. TCRdb re-called the multiplex PCR reads with MiXCR, one entry per CDR3 protein. The sample carries approximately 400,000 distinct CDR3 sequences, approximately 14% recorded once. The sequence came from a woman aged 55-70 years with Graves' hyperthyroidism. Sequencing was done on a sample of blood.

The CDR3 reads CASTPGTNFYEQYF. DNA of the CDR3: TGTGCCAGCACCCCCGGGACAAATTTCTACGAGCAGTACTTC. The chain links TRBV7-9 to TRBJ2-7, with a possible D match to TRBD1 (6 bases). The CDR3 runs 14 residues. Between the trimmed V and J ends, which lost 7 bases and 3 bases, there was a span of 16 bases. CDR1 and CDR2 (germline): SEHNR, FQNEAQ (reference sequence). Full variable domain (rest looked up from reference TRBV7-9 and TRBJ2-7): DTGVSQNPRHKITKRGQNVTFRCDPISEHNRLYWYRQTLGQGPEFLTYFQNEAQLEKSRLLSDRFSAERPKGSFSTLEIQRTEQGDSAMYLCASTPGTNFYEQYFGPGTRLTVT.